These T cell receptor beta chains were read from a single sample in a study of human T cells and chemical hapten exposure. From the RACE reads, TCRdb called clonotypes with MiXCR, one entry per CDR3 protein. The sample comprises roughly 90,000 distinct CDR3 sequences, around 10% of which are singletons, and approximately 3.8% rests with the top ten. The sequencing here drew on whole blood, taken in connection with sensitization to the hapten diphenylcyclopropenone (DPC). These receptors all come from a woman aged 35 to 49 with alopecia areata. Some clones in this sample may be carry-over from other donors' samples. The CDR3 runs from the conserved cysteine through the conserved F or W. The D gene is left open where the match is weak. Clone size is stated in some rows and not others, as once, few, many or a class when expanded.

- | TRBJ1-1 | TRBV4-3 | few | CASSLQRVGGTEAFF | TGCGCCAGCAGCCTTCAACGGGTTGGAGGAACTGAAGCTTTCTTT
- | TRBJ1-1 | TRBV12-3/TRBV12-4 | - | CASSLRQEAFF | TGTGCCAGCAGTTTAAGACAGGAAGCTTTCTTT
- | TRBJ2-5 | TRBV20-1 | many | CSATRSLGRQETQYF | TGCAGTGCTACTCGGTCCCTCGGGCGACAAGAGACCCAGTACTTC
- | TRBJ1-2 | TRBV29-1 | - | CSVEIGTNNYGYTF | TGCAGCGTTGAAATAGGGACAAATAACTATGGCTACACCTTC
- | TRBJ2-3 | TRBV13 | many | CASSPARRAQYF | TGTGCCAGCAGCCCAGCGAGGAGGGCGCAGTATTTT
- | TRBJ2-3 | TRBV14 | - | CASSPRGYTDTQYF | TGTGCCAGCAGTCCAAGGGGATACACAGATACGCAGTATTTT
- | TRBJ2-3 | TRBV29-1 | many | CSVEHAFTDTQYF | TGCAGCGTTGAACACGCTTTCACAGATACGCAGTATTTT
- | TRBJ2-4 | TRBV7-2 | many | CASSPPGASKNIQYF | TGTGCCAGCAGCCCCCCGGGGGCATCCAAAAACATTCAGTACTTC
- | TRBJ2-1 | TRBV12-5 | few | CASGTGQDYNEQFF | TGTGCTAGTGGTACCGGACAAGACTACAATGAGCAGTTCTTC
- | TRBJ1-1 | TRBV18 | few | CASSPRGAGDTEAFF | TGTGCCAGCTCACCACGGGGGGCTGGGGACACTGAAGCTTTCTTT
- | TRBJ1-2 | TRBV4-3 | few | CASSQDWTTHSF | TGCGCCAGCAGCCAAGATTGGACAACCCACTCCTTC
- | TRBJ1-2 | TRBV12-3/TRBV12-4 | - | CASSSPGGGDYGYTF | TGTGCCAGCAGTTCCCCCGGCGGGGGCGACTATGGCTACACCTTC
- | TRBJ1-5 | TRBV5-1 | - | CASSSDGVNQPQHF | TGCGCCAGCAGCTCGGACGGGGTCAATCAGCCCCAGCATTTT
- | TRBJ1-1 | TRBV7-8 | - | CASSRYSAPNTEAFF | TGTGCCAGCAGCCGGTACAGCGCTCCGAACACTGAAGCTTTCTTT
- | TRBJ1-1 | TRBV12-3/TRBV12-4 | many | CASSLPTDTEAFF | TGTGCCAGCAGTCTACCGACAGACACTGAAGCTTTCTTT
TRBD1 | TRBJ2-2 | TRBV7-6 | many | CASSRTDRAAGELFF | TGTGCCAGCAGCCGAACCGACAGGGCAGCGGGGGAGCTGTTTTTT
- | TRBJ2-7 | TRBV7-9 | - | CASRAGVSYEQYF | TGTGCCAGCAGGGCCGGGGTATCCTACGAGCAGTACTTC
- | TRBJ2-1 | TRBV6-7 | - | CASSCVDNEQFF | TGTGCCAGCAGTTGCGTTGACAATGAGCAGTTCTTC
TRBD1 | TRBJ2-3 | TRBV18 | few | CASSPPRGQGTDTQYF | TGTGCCAGCTCACCACCACGGGGACAGGGGACAGATACGCAGTATTTT
- | TRBJ1-2 | TRBV28 | - | CASSLYTGTGNYGYTF | TGTGCCAGCAGTTTATATACCGGGACGGGGAACTATGGCTACACCTTC
- | TRBJ1-1 | TRBV12-3/TRBV12-4 | - | CASRTMASNTEAFF | TGTGCCAGCAGGACGATGGCTTCGAACACTGAAGCTTTCTTT
TRBD1 | TRBJ1-5 | TRBV2 | few | CGSSEGTGGKQPQHF | TGTGGCAGCAGTGAAGGGACAGGGGGCAAGCAGCCCCAGCATTTT
- | TRBJ1-1 | TRBV29-1 | - | CSVHREKGLEAFF | TGCAGCGTTCACAGGGAGAAAGGCCTTGAAGCTTTCTTT
- | TRBJ1-3 | TRBV11-2 | many | CASSSRGRENKSGNTIYF | TGTGCCAGCAGCTCCAGAGGCAGGGAAAATAAGTCCGGAAACACCATATATTTT
TRBD2 | TRBJ2-7 | TRBV4-3 | few | CASSPGLAGAYEQYF | TGCGCCAGCAGCCCGGGACTAGCGGGCGCCTACGAGCAGTACTTC
TRBD1 | TRBJ2-1 | TRBV5-6 | many | CASSLDRTQHFNEQFF | TGTGCCAGCAGCCTGGACAGGACCCAACATTTCAATGAGCAGTTCTTC
- | TRBJ2-2 | TRBV6-2/TRBV6-3 | - | CASSPGRIHISGELFF | TGTGCCAGCAGCCCCGGACGGATCCACATTTCAGGGGAGCTGTTTTTT
- | TRBJ1-1 | TRBV24-1 | - | CATSDTGPEAFF | TGTGCCACCAGTGATACAGGCCCCGAAGCTTTCTTT
- | TRBJ2-7 | TRBV7-9 | few | CASSLEVINEQYF | TGTGCCAGCAGCTTAGAGGTAATCAACGAGCAGTACTTC